A selection of T cell receptor beta chains follows, all from one sample in a study of cytomegalovirus exposure and HLA in healthy donors. Sequencing used immunoSEQ multiplex PCR; TCRdb keeps in-frame clones, though not all of them. In the table there are fewer than 130,000 clones, around four fifths of which are singletons. Sequences were obtained from PBMCs. The receptors stem from a woman aged 60-75 years in good health and CMV-seropositive. The CDR3 runs from the conserved cysteine through the conserved F or W. D genes are given only for firm matches. Part of the rows lack a size; the others show once, few, many or a class for expanded clones.

v_gene	abundance	j_gene	d_gene	CDR3nt	CDR3aa
TRBV5-1	-	TRBJ1-2	TRBD1	TGCGCCAGCAGCTTGGGACAGGGATCCTATGGCTACACCTTC	CASSLGQGSYGYTF
TRBV10-2	-	TRBJ2-7	TRBD2	TGCGCCAGCAGTGACCGCAGGACTAGCGGGACATACGAGCAGTACTTC	CASSDRRTSGTYEQYF
TRBV7-6	-	TRBJ1-5	-	TGTGCCAGCAGCCGGACAGACAATCAGCCCCAGCATTTT	CASSRTDNQPQHF
TRBV29-1	-	TRBJ2-5	TRBD1	TGCAGCGCAGGGGGACAAGAGACCCAGTACTTC	CSAGGQETQYF
TRBV18	-	TRBJ2-7	TRBD2	TGTGCCAGCTCACGCCCTAGCGGGGACTCCTACGAGCAGTACTTC	CASSRPSGDSYEQYF
TRBV28	few	TRBJ1-3	-	TGTGCCAGCAGTTTATGGGCGGGGGCCATTGGAAACACCATATATTTT	CASSLWAGAIGNTIYF
TRBV5-5	-	TRBJ2-7	TRBD2	TGTGCCAGCAGCGTTTATAGCGGGGCCTACGAGCAGTACTTC	CASSVYSGAYEQYF
TRBV18	once	TRBJ2-7	TRBD1	TGTGCCAGCTCTCAGTGGGGGACAGGGTCTTCCTACGAGCAGTACTTC	CASSQWGTGSSYEQYF
TRBV6-5	-	TRBJ1-3	TRBD1	TGTGCCAGCAGATACGGGACAGGGGGCCTGGGAAACACCATATATTTT	CASRYGTGGLGNTIYF
TRBV7-6	-	TRBJ2-3	TRBD1	TGTGCCAGCAGCTTCCAAGGACAGGGAGACGGGACGCAGTATTTT	CASSFQGQGDGTQYF
TRBV2	-	TRBJ2-1	TRBD2	TGTGCCAGCATGACTAGCGGCCACTACAATGAGCAGTTCTTC	CASMTSGHYNEQFF
TRBV5-4	-	TRBJ1-2	-	TGTGCCAGCAGCGCAGGGAACTATGGCTACACCTTC	CASSAGNYGYTF
TRBV6-5	once	TRBJ1-5	TRBD1	TGTGCCAGCAGTGCGACAGGGGCCAATCAGCCCCAGCATTTT	CASSATGANQPQHF
TRBV7-2	-	TRBJ2-5	TRBD1	TGTGCCAGCAGCGCGGGACAGGGGGGGGAGACCCAGTACTTC	CASSAGQGGETQYF
TRBV16	-	TRBJ1-5	TRBD1	TGTGCCAGCAGCCAATCGGCCGGCAGGGGGTTGGATCAGCCCCAGCATTTT	CASSQSAGRGLDQPQHF
TRBV5-4	-	TRBJ2-1	-	TGTGCCAGCAGCTTGCTTTCGCCAGGACTAAGCTCCTACAATGAGCAGTTCTTC	CASSLLSPGLSSYNEQFF
TRBV11-2	few	TRBJ2-2	-	TGTGCCAGCAGCTCCTACACCGGGGAGCTGTTTTTT	CASSSYTGELFF
TRBV5-1	once	TRBJ2-1	TRBD1	TGCGCCAGCAACTCCGAGGGACAGAGCTCCTACAATGAGCAGTTCTTC	CASNSEGQSSYNEQFF
TRBV6-4	-	TRBJ2-2	TRBD2	TGTGCCAGCAGTGATGCGACTAGCGGGAACACCGGGGAGCTGTTTTTT	CASSDATSGNTGELFF
TRBV6-5	once	TRBJ2-3	-	TGTGCCAGCAGTTACTCGATCGTTCCCAGGGCAGATACGCAGTATTTT	CASSYSIVPRADTQYF
TRBV7-9	-	TRBJ1-5	-	TGTGCCAGCAGCTTACAGGGACACAATCAGCCCCAGCATTTT	CASSLQGHNQPQHF
TRBV27	-	TRBJ1-2	-	TGTGCCAGCAGTTTAACGGGAGCTAACTATGGCTACACCTTC	CASSLTGANYGYTF